The entry below gives a single T cell receptor (beta chain) sequence along with its context. Its antigen is as yet unknown. These data belong to a study of lymphopenia after photon versus proton radiotherapy. TCRdb's copy holds only in-frame clones and misses some; the assay was immunoSEQ multiplex PCR. The sample carries fewer than 35,000 clones, roughly 90% recorded once. Study conclusions and caveats: Authors raise, but do not show, better survival with proton therapy. Post-nadir diversity loss with photons came from oligoclonal expansion, particularly CD8+ Temra cells. Photon-treated patients lost naive T cells and TCR diversity; proton-treated stayed stable. Post-nadir TCR diversity decline inversely tracked overall survival among those who died.

CDR3 length: 15 residues. Germline loops: CDR1 SQVTM, CDR2 ANQGSEA. The germline V and J ends were trimmed by 6 bases and 6 bases, with 24 bases remaining between them. The sample was peripheral blood, taken from a patient treated with photon-based radiotherapy. The receptor comes from a woman in her forties or fifties with pancreatic cancer. This rearrangement joins TRBV29-1 to TRBJ2-7; D is perhaps TRBD1 or TRBD2 (7 bases each). CDR3 DNA: TGCAGCGTAGCCTTACTCGGGCAGGGGGGGGTCGAGCAGTACTTC. Translation gives CSVALLGQGGVEQYF.